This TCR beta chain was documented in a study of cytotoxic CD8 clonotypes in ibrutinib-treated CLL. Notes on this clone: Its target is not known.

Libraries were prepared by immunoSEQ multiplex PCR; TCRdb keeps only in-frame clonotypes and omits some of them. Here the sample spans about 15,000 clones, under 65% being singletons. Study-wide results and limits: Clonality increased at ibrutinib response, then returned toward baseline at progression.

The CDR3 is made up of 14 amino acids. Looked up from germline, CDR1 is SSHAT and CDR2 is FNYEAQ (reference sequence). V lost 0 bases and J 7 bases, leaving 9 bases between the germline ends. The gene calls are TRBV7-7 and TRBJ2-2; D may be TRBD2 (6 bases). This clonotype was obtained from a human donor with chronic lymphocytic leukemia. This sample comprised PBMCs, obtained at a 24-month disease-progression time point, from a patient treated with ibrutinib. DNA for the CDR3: TGTGCCAGCAGCTTAGCAGGGCGGGACGGGGAGCTGTTTTTT. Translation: CASSLAGRDGELFF.